This TCR beta chain stems from a study of T cell changes during pregnancy in multiple sclerosis. The CDR3 contains 18 residues. Germline CDR1 and CDR2: LGHNA and YSLEER. After removal of 4 bases from V and 0 bases from J, the junction contained 10 bases not matched to a gene. The assay was immunoSEQ multiplex PCR, and TCRdb's table has in-frame clones only and misses some. Of about 36,000 clones listed, around 90% are singletons. The specimen comprised CD4+ T cells from peripheral blood mononuclear cells, sampled after pregnancy. This receptor was taken from a female donor with multiple sclerosis, enrolled in a pregnancy study. This sequence joins TRBV4-3 and TRBJ1-3, with 9 bases identical to TRBD1. The CDR3 sequence is CASSPGQGLLASGNTIYF. The CDR3 bases are TGCGCCAGCAGCCCGGGACAGGGATTGCTCGCCTCTGGAAACACCATATATTTT.